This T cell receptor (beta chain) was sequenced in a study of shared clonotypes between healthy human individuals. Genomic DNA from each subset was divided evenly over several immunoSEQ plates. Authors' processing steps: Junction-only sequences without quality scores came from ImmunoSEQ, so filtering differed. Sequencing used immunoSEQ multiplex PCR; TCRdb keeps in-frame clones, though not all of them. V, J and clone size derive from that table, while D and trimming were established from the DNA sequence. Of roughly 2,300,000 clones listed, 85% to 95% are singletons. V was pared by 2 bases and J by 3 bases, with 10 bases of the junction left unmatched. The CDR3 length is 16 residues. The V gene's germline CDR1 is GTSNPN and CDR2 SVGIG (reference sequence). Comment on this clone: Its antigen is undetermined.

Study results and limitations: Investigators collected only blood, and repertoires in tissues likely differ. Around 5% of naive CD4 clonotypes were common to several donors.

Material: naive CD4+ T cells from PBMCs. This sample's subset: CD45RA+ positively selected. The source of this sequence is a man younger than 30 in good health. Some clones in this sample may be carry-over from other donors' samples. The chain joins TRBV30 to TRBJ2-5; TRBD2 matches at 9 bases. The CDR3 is CAWSPLTSGSKETQYF. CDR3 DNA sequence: TGTGCCTGGAGTCCGTTGACTAGCGGTAGTAAAGAGACCCAGTACTTC.